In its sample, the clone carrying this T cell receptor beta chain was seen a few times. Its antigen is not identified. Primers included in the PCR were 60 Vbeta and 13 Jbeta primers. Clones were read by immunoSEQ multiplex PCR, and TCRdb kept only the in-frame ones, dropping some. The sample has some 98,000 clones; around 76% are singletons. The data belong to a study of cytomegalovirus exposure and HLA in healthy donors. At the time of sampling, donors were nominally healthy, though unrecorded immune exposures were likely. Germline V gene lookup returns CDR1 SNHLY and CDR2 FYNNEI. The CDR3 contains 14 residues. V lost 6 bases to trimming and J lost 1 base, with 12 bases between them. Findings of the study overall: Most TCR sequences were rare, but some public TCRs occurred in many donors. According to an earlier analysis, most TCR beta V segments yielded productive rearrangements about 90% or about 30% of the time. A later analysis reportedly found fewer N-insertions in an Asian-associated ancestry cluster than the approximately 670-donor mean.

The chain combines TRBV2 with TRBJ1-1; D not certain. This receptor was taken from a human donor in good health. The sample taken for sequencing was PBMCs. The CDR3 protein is CASRFTGSNTEAFF. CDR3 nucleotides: TGTGCCAGCAGATTCACCGGGTCGAACACTGAAGCTTTCTTT.